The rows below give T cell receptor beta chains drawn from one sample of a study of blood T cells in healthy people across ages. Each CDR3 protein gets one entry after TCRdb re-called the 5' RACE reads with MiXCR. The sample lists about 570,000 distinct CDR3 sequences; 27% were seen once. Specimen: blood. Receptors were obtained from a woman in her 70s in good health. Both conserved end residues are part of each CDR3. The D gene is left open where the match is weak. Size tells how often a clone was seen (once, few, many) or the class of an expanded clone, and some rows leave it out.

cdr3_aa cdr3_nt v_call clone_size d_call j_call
CSARSYEKLFF TGCAGTGCTAGGAGTTATGAAAAACTGTTTTTT TRBV20-1 few NA TRBJ1-4
CAISDQISSNEKLFF TGTGCCATCAGTGATCAGATTTCCTCTAATGAAAAACTGTTTTTT TRBV10-3 few NA TRBJ1-4
CASSQGTGGVEAFF TGCGCCAGCAGCCAAGGGACAGGGGGTGTTGAAGCTTTCTTT TRBV4-3 NA TRBD1 TRBJ1-1
CASSPPYGASSGNTIYF TGTGCCAGCTCACCGCCCTATGGGGCCTCCTCTGGAAACACCATATATTTT TRBV18 few NA TRBJ1-3
CASSFRQLNTEAFF TGTGCCAGCAGTTTCAGACAGTTGAACACTGAAGCTTTCTTT TRBV27 NA NA TRBJ1-1
CASKGAGGGFTEAFF TGTGCCAGCAAAGGGGCAGGGGGAGGGTTTACTGAAGCTTTCTTT TRBV2 many TRBD1 TRBJ1-1
CSASSLKSGGTTDTQYF TGCAGTGCTAGCTCCTTAAAAAGCGGGGGGACCACAGATACGCAGTATTTT TRBV20-1 NA TRBD2 TRBJ2-3
CASSGLRGAQYF TGTGCCAGCAGCGGACTCCGAGGGGCGCAGTATTTT TRBV6-1 few NA TRBJ2-3
CASSSSTGVTYEQYF TGTGCCAGCAGTTCCTCCACAGGGGTTACCTACGAGCAGTACTTC TRBV6-6 NA TRBD1 TRBJ2-7
CSVELIGASNEQFF TGCAGCGTTGAGTTAATAGGGGCCTCCAATGAGCAGTTCTTC TRBV29-1 NA NA TRBJ2-1
CASRSISGVYQETQYF TGTGCCAGCAGATCCATTAGCGGGGTTTACCAAGAGACCCAGTACTTC TRBV2 NA TRBD2 TRBJ2-5
CASSLGTAVSGYTF TGTGCCAGCAGCTTAGGAACGGCGGTCTCTGGCTACACCTTC TRBV7-2 NA NA TRBJ1-2
CSVKGQGTDTQYF TGCAGCGTTAAGGGACAGGGTACAGATACGCAGTATTTT TRBV29-1 NA TRBD1 TRBJ2-3
CSASLRNGYTF TGCAGTGCTAGTTTGCGCAACGGCTACACCTTC TRBV20-1 many NA TRBJ1-2
CASSEGSGRRTYNEQFF TGCGCCAGCAGTGAAGGTAGCGGGAGGCGCACCTACAATGAGCAGTTCTTC TRBV4-1 NA TRBD2 TRBJ2-1
CASSPIGGHQETQYF TGCGCCAGCAGCCCCATTGGGGGGCACCAAGAGACCCAGTACTTC TRBV4-1 NA NA TRBJ2-5
CASSRGTGSTEAFF TGTGCCAGCAGCCGTGGGACAGGGAGCACTGAAGCTTTCTTT TRBV7-9 NA TRBD1 TRBJ1-1
CASSPGVGFDEQYF TGTGCCAGCTCACCAGGAGTAGGGTTCGACGAGCAGTACTTC TRBV18 NA NA TRBJ2-7
CASSGGADKKVYNSPLHF TGTGCCAGCAGTGGGGGTGCGGACAAGAAAGTGTATAATTCACCCCTCCACTTT TRBV2 NA NA TRBJ1-6
CASRVNQGGGDQPQHF TGTGCCAGTAGAGTTAACCAAGGGGGCGGCGATCAGCCCCAGCATTTT TRBV19 NA TRBD1 TRBJ1-5
CASSSHRVGGYTF TGTGCCAGCAGCTCTCACAGGGTCGGGGGCTACACCTTC TRBV7-2 NA NA TRBJ1-2
CASSLTTSSYNEQFF TGTGCCAGCTCATTGACTACCAGCTCCTACAATGAGCAGTTCTTC TRBV18 few NA TRBJ2-1
CSAYTADRGGDTQYF TGCAGTGCTTACACAGCTGACAGGGGAGGAGATACGCAGTATTTT TRBV20-1 NA TRBD1 TRBJ2-3
CSARDRPSFTDTPYF TGCAGTGCTAGAGATCGCCCATCATTCACAGATACGCCGTATTTT TRBV20-1 NA NA TRBJ2-3
CASSLSGTSTDTQYF TGTGCCAGCAGCCTATCCGGGACTAGCACAGATACGCAGTATTTT TRBV7-3 NA NA TRBJ2-3
CASLSGQGKGYEQYF TGTGCCAGCTTGTCCGGACAGGGGAAAGGGTACGAGCAGTACTTC TRBV12-3/TRBV12-4 NA TRBD1 TRBJ2-7
CASRLPGLQETQYF TGTGCCAGCAGGCTGCCGGGACTCCAAGAGACCCAGTACTTC TRBV27 few NA TRBJ2-5
CASSIGQGRDTQYF TGCGCCAGCAGCATCGGACAGGGTAGAGATACGCAGTATTTT TRBV5-1 few TRBD1 TRBJ2-3
CAGSQVRVSLGEKLFF TGCGCCGGCAGCCAAGTACGAGTTTCCCTTGGTGAAAAACTGTTTTTT TRBV4-3 NA NA TRBJ1-4
CASSPLAVAGEETQYF TGCGCCAGCAGCCCACTGGCGGTAGCGGGGGAAGAGACCCAGTACTTC TRBV4-3 many TRBD2 TRBJ2-5
CASSPFFGGATYEQYF TGTGCCAGCAGCCCCTTTTTCGGCGGGGCCACCTACGAGCAGTACTTC TRBV3-1 few NA TRBJ2-7
CASSSTGTSVTDTQYF TGTGCCAGCAGCTCGACCGGGACTAGCGTAACAGATACGCAGTATTTT TRBV7-3 NA TRBD2 TRBJ2-3
CASRSIGTNTDTQYF TGTGCCAGCAGGAGTATCGGGACTAACACAGATACGCAGTATTTT TRBV12-3/TRBV12-4 NA TRBD2 TRBJ2-3
CASSLSQSFNNEQFF TGTGCCAGCAGTTTGAGTCAGAGCTTCAACAATGAGCAGTTCTTC TRBV28 NA NA TRBJ2-1
CASSQGLVAQGEQYF TGTGCCAGCAGTCAGGGTCTGGTGGCCCAGGGAGAGCAGTACTTC TRBV6-2/TRBV6-3 NA NA TRBJ2-7
CSAFRSRGEKLFF TGCAGTGCTTTTCGATCACGAGGTGAAAAACTGTTTTTT TRBV20-1 few NA TRBJ1-4
CASSLLDTGELLF TGTGCCAGCAGCTTATTGGACACCGGGGAGCTGCTTTTT TRBV11-1 NA NA TRBJ2-2
CAISEGDLRFNYGYTF TGTGCCATCAGTGAAGGGGATTTGAGGTTCAACTATGGCTACACCTTC TRBV10-3 NA NA TRBJ1-2
CASSLAHRVEGYTF TGTGCCAGCAGTTTAGCGCATAGGGTAGAGGGCTACACCTTC TRBV12-3/TRBV12-4 once NA TRBJ1-2
CASSLAKRGASYEQYF TGTGCCAGTAGCTTGGCCAAGCGGGGGGCTTCCTACGAGCAGTACTTC TRBV27 few TRBD2 TRBJ2-7
CASSLGNFNTEAFF TGCGCCAGCAGCTTGGGTAACTTTAACACTGAAGCTTTCTTT TRBV5-1 few NA TRBJ1-1
CSAVPGLAGTDTQYF TGCAGTGCGGTCCCGGGACTAGCGGGGACAGATACGCAGTATTTT TRBV20-1 few TRBD2 TRBJ2-3
CASSQEDSGFSYNEQFF TGTGCCAGCAGCCAAGAAGATTCCGGATTCTCCTACAATGAGCAGTTCTTC TRBV3-1 NA NA TRBJ2-1
CASRSFDLSLGGANVLTF TGTGCCAGTAGGAGTTTCGACCTTTCCCTGGGGGGGGCCAACGTCCTGACTTTC TRBV19 NA NA TRBJ2-6
CASSSGLGGYGYTF TGCGCCAGCAGCTCGGGACTCGGGGGATATGGCTACACCTTC TRBV5-1 few NA TRBJ1-2
CASSQDRGRGYEQYF TGCGCCAGCAGCCAAGATCGGGGCAGGGGCTACGAGCAGTACTTC TRBV4-3 NA NA TRBJ2-7
CASKLGSGNTIYF TGTGCCAGCAAACTAGGGTCCGGAAACACCATATATTTT TRBV7-9 few NA TRBJ1-3
CASSPTHNNVEQFF TGCGCCAGCAGCCCGACTCACAACAATGTTGAGCAGTTCTTC TRBV5-1 NA NA TRBJ2-1
CASSQVLTLGQLQDGYTF TGCGCCAGCAGCCAAGTTTTGACCCTGGGACAGCTTCAGGATGGCTACACCTTC TRBV4-3 NA TRBD1 TRBJ1-2
CASSLIPYEQYF TGCGCCAGCAGCTTGATCCCCTACGAGCAGTACTTC TRBV5-1 once NA TRBJ2-7
CATSRGQLNEKLFF TGTGCCACCAGCAGAGGACAGTTAAATGAAAAACTGTTTTTT TRBV15 NA NA TRBJ1-4